This passage covers 18 T cell receptor beta chains from one sample sequenced in a study of blood T cell repertoires in COVID-19. Some clones are missing from TCRdb's copy, which holds only in-frame ones; the method was immunoSEQ multiplex PCR. The sample holds about 8,000 clones; 70% to 85% are singletons and the top ten take roughly 32%. Sequenced material: peripheral blood. The receptors were sampled from a human donor in a cohort sampled during active COVID-19.

V is TRBV5-6 and J is TRBJ2-5; 8 bases are shared with TRBD1. Germline V gives CDR1 SGHDT, CDR2 YYEEEE. Losses at the gene ends were 4 bases for V and 4 bases for J; bases not matched to a gene: 9. The CDR3 covers 15 residues. The CDR3, as DNA: TGTGCCAGCAGCACCTTGACAGGGGTTGTAGAGACCCAGTACTTC. Translated: CASSTLTGVVETQYF.

The CDR3 DNA reads TGTGCCAGCAGCTTCGGACAGGGGAACACTGAAGCTTTCTTT. Protein: CASSFGQGNTEAFF. This chain uses TRBV7-9 with TRBJ1-1; TRBD1 matches at 8 bases. The CDR3 spans 14 residues. V dropped 3 bases and J dropped 1; count of bases not matched to a gene: 1. Germline V gene lookup returns CDR1 SEHNR and CDR2 FQNEAQ (reference sequence).

This sequence joins TRBV7-2 and TRBJ2-1; 8 nucleotides align to TRBD1. Germline CDR1 is SGHTA and CDR2 is FQGNSA. The CDR3 covers 13 residues. J was trimmed by 6 bases and V by 5 bases; bases with no gene match: 3. The CDR3 nucleotides read TGTGCCAGCAGCGCGGACAGGGTCAATGAGCAGTTCTTC. It specifies CASSADRVNEQFF.

CDR3 DNA sequence: TGTGCCAGCACCCGGGCGGGGGGGGAAGGAGAGACCCAGTACTTC. This gives the protein CASTRAGGEGETQYF. The V call is TRBV11-2, the J call TRBJ2-5; 9 bases are shared with TRBD2. Looked up from germline, CDR1 is SGHAT and CDR2 is FQNNGV. The CDR3 is 15 amino acids. Trimming at V came to 7 bases and at J to 4 bases, leaving 10 bases not matched to a gene. The full variable domain, rest sourced from reference TRBV11-2 and TRBJ2-5, is EAGVAQSPRYKIIEKRQSVAFWCNPISGHATLYWYQQILGQGPKLLIQFQNNGVVDDSQLPKDRFSAERLKGVDSTLKIQPAKLEDSAVYLCASTRAGGEGETQYFGPGTRLLVL.

This rearrangement joins TRBV10-1 to TRBJ1-5, with a tentative D call TRBD1 (6 bases). V was pared by 0 bases and J by 5 bases, with 8 bases between. Germline CDR1 is WNHNN and CDR2 is SYGVQD (reference sequence). This CDR3 has 14 residues. CDR3 protein: CASSESGQDQPQHF. CDR3 sequence (DNA): TGCGCCAGCAGTGAGTCGGGACAAGATCAGCCCCAGCATTTT.

The chain combines TRBV7-9 with TRBJ1-2, with TRBD1 as a possible D gene (6 bases). CDR1 is SEHNR, CDR2 FQNEAQ, per germline (reference sequence). Trimming cost V 5 bases and J 4 bases, with 17 bases left between them. The CDR3 spans 15 residues. CDR3 bases: TGTGCCAGCAGCACCCCAGGCGGGGGCATCTATGGCTACACCTTC. Translation: CASSTPGGGIYGYTF.

The chain recombines TRBV28 with TRBJ1-5, with D possibly matching TRBD1 (5 bases). The CDR3 is 17 amino acids. Per germline, CDR1 MDHEN and CDR2 SYDVKM. Trimming left V 8 bases short and J 7 bases short, with 27 bases between. The CDR3 protein is CASVPGGGSWVRQPQHF. CDR3 sequence (DNA): TGTGCCAGCGTTCCGGGCGGGGGGTCGTGGGTACGGCAGCCCCAGCATTTT.

J is TRBJ1-5 and V is TRBV19, with no clear D. Germline values: CDR1 LNHDA, CDR2 SQIVND (reference sequence). V gave up 0 bases and J gave up 5 bases, with 17 bases separating them. This CDR3 has 17 residues. In DNA, the CDR3 is TGTGCCAGTAGTATAGATCGTCCGTACAGTTCTCATCAGCCCCAGCATTTT. Translating it yields CASSIDRPYSSHQPQHF. The whole variable domain, filled in from reference TRBV19 and TRBJ1-5, reads DGGITQSPKYLFRKEGQNVTLSCEQNLNHDAMYWYRQDPGQGLRLIYYSQIVNDFQKGDIAEGYSVSREKKESFPLTVTSAQKNPTAFYLCASSIDRPYSSHQPQHFGDGTRLSIL.

This clone was found a few times. V is TRBV4-1 and J is TRBJ2-1; 8 bases align to TRBD2. The CDR3 runs 18 residues. V shed 0 bases, J shed 0 bases, and the junction held 7 bases outside the gene matches. In germline, CDR1 is MGHRA, CDR2 YSYEKL. The CDR3: CASSQEGSSGASYNEQFF. The CDR3 coding sequence is TGCGCCAGCAGCCAAGAAGGAAGTAGCGGGGCCTCCTACAATGAGCAGTTCTTC.

The rearrangement links TRBV6-6 to TRBJ1-4; no clear D. V lost 4 bases, J lost 8 bases, and 14 bases lay in between. Germline lookup yields CDR1 MNHNY and CDR2 SVGAGI (reference sequence). The CDR3 is made up of 14 amino acids. The CDR3: CASSLRGDLEKLFF. DNA of the CDR3: TGTGCCAGCAGTTTACGGGGAGATCTCGAAAAACTGTTTTTT.

The chain uses TRBV19 and TRBJ2-5, with D tentatively TRBD2 (5 bases). Trimming removed 3 bases at V and 4 bases at J, with 9 bases between. This CDR3 spans 13 amino acids. Germline V lookup: CDR1 LNHDA, CDR2 SQIVND (reference sequence). CDR3: CASSMSRAETQYF. The CDR3 DNA follows: TGTGCCAGTAGTATGTCGAGGGCAGAGACCCAGTACTTC.

This sequence joins TRBV2 and TRBJ1-5; D is unresolved. V lost 8 bases and J 13 bases, leaving 15 bases between the germline ends. Germline CDR1 reads SNHLY; CDR2 reads FYNNEI. The CDR3 is 11 residues long. The DNA of the CDR3 is TGTGCCAGCCGTGGTTTGAGGGCGCAGCATTTT. It codes for CASRGLRAQHF.

This chain links TRBV24-1 with TRBJ2-3; 7 bases map to TRBD1. V was pared by 4 bases and J by 7 bases, with 7 bases of the junction left unmatched. Germline V gives CDR1 KGHDR, CDR2 SFDVKD. The CDR3 extends over 14 amino acids. The CDR3 bases are TGTGCCACCAGTGACCCCGGGACAGCATATACGCAGTATTTT. Residues: CATSDPGTAYTQYF.

The J gene is TRBJ2-3, the V gene TRBV10-3; D perhaps matches TRBD2 (5 bases). This CDR3 has 14 residues. From germline, CDR1 is ENHRY and CDR2 SYGVKD. Between the trimmed V and J ends, which lost 5 bases and 2 bases, there was a span of 11 bases. The DNA for the CDR3 is TGTGCCATCAGTTCAGGACTGGCCACAGATACGCAGTATTTT. Translated: CAISSGLATDTQYF.

This chain uses TRBV30 with TRBJ2-1; 8 bases map to TRBD2. With 5 bases clipped from V and 3 bases from J, the junction kept 6 bases outside the gene matches. CDR3 length equals 14 residues. The germline V gene encodes CDR1 GTSNPN and CDR2 SVGIG (reference sequence). The CDR3 loop reads CAWDSGLVYNEQFF. As DNA, the CDR3 is TGTGCCTGGGATTCGGGACTAGTCTACAATGAGCAGTTCTTC.

The chain is built from TRBV30 and TRBJ1-1, with unresolved D. Germline lookup yields CDR1 GTSNPN and CDR2 SVGIG (reference sequence). The CDR3 runs 14 residues. Trimming pared 5 bases from V and 0 bases from J, leaving 13 bases between. This CDR3 is CAWSRGQMNTEAFF. CDR3 nucleotides: TGTGCCTGGTCCCGCGGGCAGATGAACACTGAAGCTTTCTTT.

The chain couples TRBV7-6 to TRBJ1-1; 8 bases fit TRBD1. The V and J ends lost 5 bases and 1 base, in that order; junction bases with no gene match: 6. Germline-derived CDR1 and CDR2 are SGHVS and FNYEAQ. The CDR3 has 15 amino acids. The DNA for the CDR3 is TGTGCCAGCAGCCCAGGGACAGGCTCGAACACTGAAGCTTTCTTT. Translated, it gives CASSPGTGSNTEAFF.

This clone was seen only a few times. This chain links TRBV7-2 with TRBJ2-1, with 8 positions matching TRBD1. The CDR3 has 17 amino acids. V gave up 6 bases and J gave up 3 bases; unmatched junction bases: 13. Germline assignment: CDR1 SGHTA and CDR2 FQGNSA. CDR3 loop: CASRPRKRQGNYNEQFF. The CDR3 region has the DNA TGTGCCAGCAGGCCACGTAAAAGACAGGGGAACTACAATGAGCAGTTCTTC.